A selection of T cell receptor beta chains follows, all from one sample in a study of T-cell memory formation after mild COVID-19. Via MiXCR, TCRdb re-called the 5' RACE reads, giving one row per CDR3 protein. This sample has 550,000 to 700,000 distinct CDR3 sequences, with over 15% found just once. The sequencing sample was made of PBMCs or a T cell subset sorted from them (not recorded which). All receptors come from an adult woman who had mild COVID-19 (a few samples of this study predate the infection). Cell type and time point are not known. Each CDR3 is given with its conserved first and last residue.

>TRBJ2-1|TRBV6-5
CASSYSGLARRMSEQFF
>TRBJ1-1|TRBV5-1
CASGTGNSNTEAFF
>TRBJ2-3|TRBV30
CAWSPGTDTQYF
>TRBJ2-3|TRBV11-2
CASSFVAGGSTDTQYF
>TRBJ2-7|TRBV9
CASSVGASGASSYEQYF
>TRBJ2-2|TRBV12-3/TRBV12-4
CASTSSGPGELFF
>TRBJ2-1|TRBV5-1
CASSPRGAIRNEQFF
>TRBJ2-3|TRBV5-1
CASRNRDLTDTQYF
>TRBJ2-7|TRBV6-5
CASQRGTPAGYEQYF
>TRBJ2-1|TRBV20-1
CSAREGDEQFF
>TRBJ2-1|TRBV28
CASSPIAGGIYNEQFF
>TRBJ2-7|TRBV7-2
CASSLGSRSYEQYF
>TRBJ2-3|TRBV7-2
CASSTNTGSSTDTQYF
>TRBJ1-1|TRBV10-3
CAISGWTGIRTEAFF
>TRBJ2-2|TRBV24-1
CATSDYDGELFF
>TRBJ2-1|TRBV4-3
CASSQDPSLGNEQFF
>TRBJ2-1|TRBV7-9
CASSLVGHRPGSIYNEQFF
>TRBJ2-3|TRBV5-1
CASSFSNGGADTQYF
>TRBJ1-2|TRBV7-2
CASSLGVTGQNYGYTF
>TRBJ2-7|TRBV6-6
CASSLPGTHRPEQYF
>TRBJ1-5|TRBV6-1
CASSENVPTTGGNQPQHF
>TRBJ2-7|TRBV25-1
CASSESPGQGGISYEQYF
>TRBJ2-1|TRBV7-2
CASSLWAGGTSGSTNEQFF
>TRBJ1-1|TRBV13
CASSLDSRPTEAFF
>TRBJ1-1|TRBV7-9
CASSLRAWSGTEPRTEAFF
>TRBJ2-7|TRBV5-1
CASSAGAAPNEQYF
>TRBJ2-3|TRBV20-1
CSAGGPTNTQYF
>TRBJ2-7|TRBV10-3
CAISDSGQGGPEQYF
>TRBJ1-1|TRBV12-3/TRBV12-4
CASRNLDWEKAFF
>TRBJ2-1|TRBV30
CAWEGGRAPYNEQFF
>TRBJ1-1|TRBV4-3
CASSQDGTDVEAFF
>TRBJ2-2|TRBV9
CASSDGGELFF
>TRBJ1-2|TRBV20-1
CSANGVEGYTF
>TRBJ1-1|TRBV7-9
CASSMGQVNTEAFF
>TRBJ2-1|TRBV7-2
CASSISGPYNEQFF
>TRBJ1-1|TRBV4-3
CASTWDRGNTEAFF
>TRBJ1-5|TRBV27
CASSLVAGRPQHF
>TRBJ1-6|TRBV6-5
CASSYSQKSSYNSPLHF
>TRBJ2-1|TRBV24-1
CATSETSGGSNNEQFF
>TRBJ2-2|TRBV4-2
CASSRDIAGVDTGELFF
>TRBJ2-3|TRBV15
CATSSSTTGFITDTQYF
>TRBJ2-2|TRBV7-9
CASSLDGGARELFF
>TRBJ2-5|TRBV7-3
CASSLMPATIETQYF